This T cell receptor (beta chain) was identified in a study of human T cells and chemical hapten exposure. About the study: Across the whole study, which lasted around 26 weeks, patients were given diphenylcyclopropenone on the scalp once a week.

Time point noted: patch test 1, 2 weeks after DPC sensitization. Treatment indicated: therapeutic diphenylcyclopropenone sensitization with weekly scalp DPC. This clonotype was seen at least ten times. Its antigen is currently unknown. The V end was cut by 3 bases, the J end by 2 bases, with 5 bases between. The V gene's germline CDR1 is SEHNR and CDR2 FQNEAQ (reference sequence). This CDR3 region has 12 residues. Findings and caveats of the study: Expanded TCR sets contained significantly more large CDR3 similarity clusters than controls.

TCRdb fed the RACE reads into MiXCR, producing one record per CDR3 protein. The table records approximately 70,000 distinct CDR3 sequences, 9.8% of them present only once. The clonotype comes from a woman between 40 and 50 years old with alopecia areata. Some clones in this sample may be carry-over from other donors' samples. Here the sequenced sample was whole blood, taken in connection with sensitization to the hapten diphenylcyclopropenone (DPC). The V and J genes are TRBV7-9 and TRBJ2-7; D is uncertain. DNA for the CDR3: TGTGCCAGCAGCTTCGCCGCCTACGAGCAGTACTTC. Protein sequence: CASSFAAYEQYF.